This entry describes one T cell receptor beta chain. Its antigen is undetermined. The conserved closing phenylalanine or tryptophan is absent in this CDR3, likely reflecting a read error. Total RNA (roughly 540 ng) served as template for TCR beta cDNA synthesis primed by a constant-region primer. What produced the TCR beta libraries was three nested multiplex PCR rounds using slightly modified ARM-PCR. TCRdb re-derived calls from the multiplex PCR reads in MiXCR, one entry per CDR3 protein. The repertoire holds roughly 57,000 distinct CDR3 sequences, with less than 75% as singletons. The source material, about 19-30 mg of unsorted bulk tissue, was used to co-extract RNA and DNA. Surgical resection served as treatment for the primary liver carcinoma of these patients. These data come from a study of tumor-infiltrating lymphocytes in primary liver carcinoma. Study-wide background: The patients, men and women alike, were aged 30 to 69 years.

Whole-study findings and limits: When set against blood, tumors had a significantly higher top-250-clone fraction (p = 0.039).

The sample taken for sequencing was liver tumor tissue from sampling region 2. Subset indicated: tumor region T2, inferior pole. This TCR was recovered from a man aged 40-50 years with primary liver carcinoma and hepatitis B virus infection.

The CDR3 reads CASSQGGVSGAYEQYL. The CDR3 DNA reads as TGCGCCAGCAGCCAAGGCGGAGTTAGCGGAGCCTACGAGCAGTACTTA. The gene calls are TRBV4-3 and TRBJ2-7; tentatively, D is TRBD2 (6 bases). This CDR3 is 16 amino acids long. Germline CDR1 and CDR2: LGHNA and YSLEER. Trimming shortened V by 1 base and J by 2 bases, and 15 bases separated the two germline ends.